This T cell receptor (beta chain) comes out of a study of early T cells in non-severe SARS-CoV-2 infection. Study details: Chains were unpaired, as sequencing was done on bulk RNA from unsorted whole blood.

Separate cDNA molecules each had unique molecular identifiers attached to them. From the 5' RACE reads, TCRdb called clonotypes with MiXCR, one entry per CDR3 protein. The sample has about 64,000 distinct CDR3 sequences; approximately 9.2% are singletons. Note on this clonotype: Its specificity is unknown.

Findings and limits, study-wide: Anti-spike CD8 responses were favored in VDJdb matching, and private and CD4 specificities were missed.

Germline V lookup: CDR1 SGHTA, CDR2 FQGNSA. V was trimmed by 3 bases and J by 8 bases, leaving 19 bases between them. CDR3 length equals 15 residues. Material: whole blood, obtained at baseline. This clonotype was sampled from an adult who was a healthcare worker with PCR-confirmed SARS-CoV-2 infection or an uninfected control (not recorded which). This rearrangement joins TRBV7-2 to TRBJ1-2; D possibly corresponds to TRBD1 (5 bases). The CDR3 reads CASSFSGTVGRGYTF. The CDR3 DNA is TGTGCCAGCAGCTTTAGTGGGACTGTCGGTCGCGGCTACACCTTC.